This T cell receptor beta chain was retrieved from a study of shared clonotypes between healthy human individuals. Study-wide results and caveats: The represented genetic and exposure-history diversity was limited by the small number of donors. Non-shared clonotypes showed lower generation probabilities than clonotypes common to all four donors. Generally, naive subsets came out with larger estimated richness than memory subsets.

The V gene's germline CDR1 is MNHNY and CDR2 SVGAGI (reference sequence). This CDR3 region has 14 residues. V was cut by 5 bases and J by 5 bases, with 12 bases left in between. Remarks on this clone: The target antigen is unknown.

TCRdb keeps only in-frame clones here, not all; method: immunoSEQ multiplex PCR. The table lists some 2.1 million clones, 95% of them singletons. The TCR originated in a man aged 18 to 29 in good health. The sequencing sample was made of naive CD4+ T cells sorted from blood. Subset denoted: CD45RA+ positively selected. The rearrangement uses TRBV6-6 and TRBJ2-2; D may be TRBD2 (6 bases). The CDR3 loop reads CASSPSRETGELFF. DNA of the CDR3: TGTGCCAGCAGTCCTAGCCGGGAGACCGGGGAGCTGTTTTTT.